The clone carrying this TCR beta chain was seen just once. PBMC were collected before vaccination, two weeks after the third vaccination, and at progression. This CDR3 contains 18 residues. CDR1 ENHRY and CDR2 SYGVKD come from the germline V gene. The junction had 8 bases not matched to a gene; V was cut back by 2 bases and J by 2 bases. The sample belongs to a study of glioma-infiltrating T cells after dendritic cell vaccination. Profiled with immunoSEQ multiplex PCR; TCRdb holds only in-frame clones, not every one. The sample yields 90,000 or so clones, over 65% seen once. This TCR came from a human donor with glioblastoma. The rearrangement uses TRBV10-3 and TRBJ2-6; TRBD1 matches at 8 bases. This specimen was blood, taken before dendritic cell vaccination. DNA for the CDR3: TGTGCCATCAGTGAGGTAGACAGGGGACCGGCTGGGGCCAACGTCCTGACTTTC. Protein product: CAISEVDRGPAGANVLTF.